A selection of T cell receptor beta chains follows, all from one sample in a study of blood T cell repertoires in COVID-19. Profiled with immunoSEQ multiplex PCR; TCRdb holds only in-frame clones, not every one. This repertoire shows about 59,000 clones, roughly 90% found once; its top ten account for 5.1%. The sequenced sample consisted of peripheral blood. All receptors derive from a man older than 75 in a cohort sampled during active COVID-19. Each CDR3 is given with its conserved first and last residue. Each record gives: clone size, V gene, J gene, D gene, CDR3 protein, CDR3 DNA. D genes are given only for firm matches. Expanded clones are given a class, and other clones once, few, many or no size at all.

clone_size: .; v_call: TRBV5-6; j_call: TRBJ2-6; d_call: TRBD1; cdr3_aa: CASSLQGAPSGANVLTF; cdr3_nt: TGTGCCAGCAGCTTACAGGGGGCCCCCTCTGGGGCCAACGTCCTGACTTTC
clone_size: .; v_call: TRBV5-1; j_call: TRBJ2-5; d_call: TRBD2; cdr3_aa: CASRGVQETQYF; cdr3_nt: TGCGCCAGCCGGGGGGTCCAAGAGACCCAGTACTTC
clone_size: .; v_call: TRBV27; j_call: TRBJ2-7; d_call: .; cdr3_aa: CASSLSPIGGTEQYF; cdr3_nt: TGTGCCAGCAGTTTATCCCCTATAGGGGGTACCGAGCAGTACTTC
clone_size: .; v_call: TRBV7-9; j_call: TRBJ2-3; d_call: TRBD2; cdr3_aa: CASTLAGSTDTQYF; cdr3_nt: TGTGCCAGCACCCTAGCGGGATCCACAGATACGCAGTATTTT
clone_size: .; v_call: TRBV19; j_call: TRBJ2-7; d_call: TRBD2; cdr3_aa: CASSLGLAGGSYEQYF; cdr3_nt: TGTGCCAGTAGCCTTGGACTAGCGGGAGGCTCCTACGAGCAGTACTTC
clone_size: .; v_call: TRBV6-2/TRBV6-3; j_call: TRBJ1-1; d_call: TRBD1; cdr3_aa: CASSYEMGTVMNTEAFF; cdr3_nt: TGTGCCAGCAGTTACGAAATGGGGACAGTTATGAACACTGAAGCTTTCTTT
clone_size: .; v_call: TRBV6-5; j_call: TRBJ1-3; d_call: .; cdr3_aa: CASSPGGNTIYF; cdr3_nt: TGTGCCAGCAGCCCGGGGGGAAACACCATATATTTT
clone_size: .; v_call: TRBV30; j_call: TRBJ1-2; d_call: TRBD1; cdr3_aa: CAWSARPGQVGGYTF; cdr3_nt: TGTGCCTGGAGTGCACGCCCCGGACAGGTGGGAGGCTACACCTTC
clone_size: .; v_call: TRBV19; j_call: TRBJ1-2; d_call: TRBD1; cdr3_aa: CASSLTSGQGQNGYTF; cdr3_nt: TGTGCCAGTAGTTTAACTTCCGGACAGGGCCAAAATGGCTACACCTTC
clone_size: .; v_call: TRBV27; j_call: TRBJ2-1; d_call: .; cdr3_aa: CASSFPWTNFGESSYNEQFF; cdr3_nt: TGTGCCAGCAGTTTCCCCTGGACTAATTTCGGGGAAAGCTCCTACAATGAGCAGTTCTTC
clone_size: .; v_call: TRBV9; j_call: TRBJ1-2; d_call: TRBD1; cdr3_aa: CASSVGGQGRIYGYTF; cdr3_nt: TGTGCCAGCAGCGTAGGGGGACAGGGGAGAATCTATGGCTACACCTTC
clone_size: .; v_call: TRBV6-2/TRBV6-3; j_call: TRBJ1-3; d_call: TRBD1; cdr3_aa: CASSHPRQGSVNTIYF; cdr3_nt: TGTGCCAGCAGTCATCCCCGACAGGGTTCGGTAAACACCATATATTTT
clone_size: .; v_call: TRBV6-4; j_call: TRBJ1-2; d_call: TRBD1; cdr3_aa: CASSRDRDSGYGYTF; cdr3_nt: TGTGCCAGCAGCAGAGACAGGGACTCGGGCTATGGCTACACCTTC
clone_size: .; v_call: TRBV5-7; j_call: TRBJ1-2; d_call: .; cdr3_aa: CASSLTSTRDRNYGYTF; cdr3_nt: TGTGCCAGCAGCTTGACGTCTACGAGAGACAGGAACTATGGCTACACCTTC
clone_size: few; v_call: TRBV27; j_call: TRBJ1-1; d_call: TRBD1; cdr3_aa: CASNRQGPNTEAFF; cdr3_nt: TGTGCCAGCAACCGACAGGGCCCGAACACTGAAGCTTTCTTT